This entry lists 20 T cell receptor beta chains sequenced from one sample in a study of beta chain features in type 1 diabetes. The whole isolated RNA underwent reverse transcription, so sequencing captured expressed TCRB transcripts. Clones were read by immunoSEQ multiplex PCR, and TCRdb kept only the in-frame ones, dropping some. The repertoire consists of roughly 500,000 clones, with around 10% occurring once and the leading ten covering less than 0.06%. The sequenced sample was naive CD4+ T cells from blood. The receptors originated from a young woman in good health.

The chain recombines TRBV18 with TRBJ2-1; D is undetermined. This CDR3 region has 14 residues. Trimming pared 5 bases from V and 6 bases from J, leaving 14 bases between. The germline V gene encodes CDR1 KGHSH and CDR2 LQKENI. The CDR3 DNA is TGTGCCAGCTCATCCTCTCTTGGCGGCAATGAGCAGTTCTTC. Its translation: CASSSSLGGNEQFF. Complete variable domain (other parts from reference TRBV18 and TRBJ2-1): NAGVMQNPRHLVRRRGQEARLRCSPMKGHSHVYWYRQLPEEGLKFMVYLQKENIIDESGMPKERFSAEFPKEGPSILRIQQVVRGDSAAYFCASSSSLGGNEQFFGPGTRLTVL.

This clone has just a few counts. This CDR3 reads CSAAYTGELFF. CDR3 bases: TGCAGTGCGGCCTACACCGGGGAGCTGTTTTTT. The chain uses TRBV20-1 and TRBJ2-2; D gene ambiguous. The CDR3 length is 11 residues. Germline CDR1 DFQATT, CDR2 SNEGSKA (reference sequence). Trimming stripped 6 bases from V and 3 bases from J, with 5 bases between.

This clone has only a few counts. CDR3 protein: CATSSRAVERETQYF. Here the CDR3 DNA reads TGTGCCACCAGCAGCCGAGCGGTTGAGAGGGAGACCCAGTACTTC. The chain uses TRBV15 and TRBJ2-5; possibly TRBD2 for D (5 bases). Per the germline V gene, CDR1 is LNHNV and CDR2 is YYDKDF (reference sequence). This CDR3 has 15 amino acids. V lost 3 bases and J 5 bases, leaving 16 bases between the germline ends.

The table lists this clone with a few counts. The chain combines TRBV7-3 with TRBJ2-3; D perhaps matches TRBD1 (5 bases). Germline V gene data show CDR1 as SGHTA and CDR2 as FQGTGA. V lost 4 bases and J 11 bases, leaving 10 bases between the germline ends. The CDR3 length is 11 residues. CDR3 loop: CASSSNTGQYF. DNA of the CDR3: TGTGCCAGCAGCTCTAACACAGGGCAGTATTTT.

The sample holds a few counts of this clone. The J gene is TRBJ1-1, the V gene TRBV4-1; the match to TRBD1 covers 8 bases. There are 13 residues in the CDR3. V was pared by 1 base and J by 8 bases, with 3 bases of the junction left unmatched. CDR1 is MGHRA, CDR2 YSYEKL, per germline. The CDR3 protein is CASSQGDRREAFF. CDR3 in DNA: TGCGCCAGCAGCCAAGGGGACAGGAGAGAAGCTTTCTTT.

This clone appeared a few times. The rearrangement joins TRBV28 to TRBJ2-3, with D unresolved. This CDR3 spans 13 amino acids. Germline V CDR1 and CDR2: MDHEN, SYDVKM. The ends were cut back, 2 bases at V and 6 bases at J, with 9 bases in the middle. The CDR3 region is CASSLNSADTQYF. CDR3 nucleotide sequence: TGTGCCAGCAGTTTAAATTCAGCCGATACGCAGTATTTT.

This clone occurred a few times. The genes are TRBV7-6 and TRBJ2-5; D ambiguous. V was cut by 8 bases and J by 1 base, with 11 bases left in between. Germline lookup yields CDR1 SGHVS and CDR2 FNYEAQ. CDR3 length equals 13 residues. For the CDR3, the DNA is TGTGCCAGCTCCGGACGGAGCCAAGAGACCCAGTACTTC. It specifies CASSGRSQETQYF. The full variable domain, rest sourced from reference TRBV7-6 and TRBJ2-5, is GAGVSQSPRYKVTKRGQDVALRCDPISGHVSLYWYRQALGQGPEFLTYFNYEAQQDKSGLPNDRFSAERPEGSISTLTIQRTEQRDSAMYRCASSGRSQETQYFGPGTRLLVL.

The rearrangement uses TRBV11-2 and TRBJ2-5; weak D call: TRBD1 (5 bases). Between the trimmed V and J ends, which lost 1 base and 3 bases, there was a span of 6 bases. The CDR3 sequence is 13 residues long. Germline values: CDR1 SGHAT, CDR2 FQNNGV. This CDR3 reads CASSLATEETQYF. The CDR3 DNA sequence: TGTGCCAGCAGCTTAGCGACAGAAGAGACCCAGTACTTC.

The CDR3 sequence is CASSYREEAYEQYF. In nucleotides, the CDR3 is TGTGCCAGCAGTTACCGCGAGGAAGCCTACGAGCAGTACTTC. The chain has TRBV6-5 and TRBJ2-7; no clear D. This CDR3 region has 14 residues. The germline gives CDR1 MNHEY, CDR2 SVGAGI. V lost 2 bases and J 2 bases, leaving 10 bases between the germline ends.

The rearrangement joins TRBV15 to TRBJ1-2, with TRBD1 as a possible D gene (5 bases). With 4 bases removed from V and 5 bases from J, the gap between germline ends came to 8 bases. CDR1 and CDR2 (germline): LNHNV, YYDKDF (reference sequence). The CDR3 runs 12 residues. CDR3 nucleotide sequence: TGTGCCACCAGCAAATCAGGGTATGGCTACACCTTC. Protein product: CATSKSGYGYTF.

A few counts support this clone. The chain carries TRBV2 and TRBJ2-6; D call uncertain. The CDR3 extends over 14 amino acids. The germline gives CDR1 SNHLY, CDR2 FYNNEI. Trimming removed 5 bases from V and 4 bases from J, with 9 bases in between. In DNA form, the CDR3 reads TGTGCCAGCAGTCTGGCGCTGGGGGCCAACGTCCTGACTTTC. It codes for CASSLALGANVLTF. The full variable domain, with the rest looked up from reference TRBV2 and TRBJ2-6, is EPEVTQTPSHQVTQMGQEVILRCVPISNHLYFYWYRQILGQKVEFLVSFYNNEISEKSEIFDDQFSVERPDGSNFTLKIRSTKLEDSAMYFCASSLALGANVLTFGAGSRLTVL.

CDR3 in DNA: TGTGCCAGCAGCGGGACTAGCCAGGCGGAGACCCAGTACTTC. Encoded protein: CASSGTSQAETQYF. The chain uses TRBV2 and TRBJ2-5; TRBD2 aligns across 9 bases. Germline lookup yields CDR1 SNHLY and CDR2 FYNNEI. This CDR3 is 14 amino acids long. The V and J ends lost 6 bases and 5 bases, in that order; junction bases with no gene match: 7.

In its sample, this clone was seen a few times. The chain employs TRBV14 and TRBJ1-6; TRBD1 agrees at 9 bases. The J segment lost 7 bases and the V segment lost 3 bases, leaving 7 bases of the junction unmatched. The germline V gene has CDR1 SGHDN and CDR2 FVKESK. CDR3 size: 16 residues. The CDR3: CASSHLRGTGNSPLHF. CDR3 coding DNA: TGTGCCAGCAGCCACCTCCGGGGGACAGGGAATTCACCCCTCCACTTT.

The V call is TRBV18, the J call TRBJ1-2; 7 positions match TRBD1. V lost 6 bases, J lost 4 bases, and 14 bases stayed unmatched. Looked up from germline, CDR1 is KGHSH and CDR2 is LQKENI. This CDR3 region has 16 residues. The CDR3 loop reads CASSHGQVGSGYGYTF. The CDR3 bases are TGTGCCAGCTCCCATGGACAGGTGGGTTCCGGCTATGGCTACACCTTC.

This clone was counted a few times. The chain carries TRBV15 and TRBJ2-3; 8 bases line up with TRBD1. Germline CDR1 LNHNV, CDR2 YYDKDF (reference sequence). There are 19 residues in the CDR3. J lost 5 bases, V lost 0 bases, and 16 bases had no gene match. The CDR3 nucleotides are TGTGCCACCAGCAGAGAATTCACAACTCCAGGGGGCCGGAGAGATACGCAGTATTTT. Amino acid sequence: CATSREFTTPGGRRDTQYF.

Many counts were recorded for this clone. The chain links TRBV30 to TRBJ2-1; unclear D gene. V was cut by 0 bases and J by 12 bases, with 15 bases left in between. Germline V gene lookup returns CDR1 GTSNPN and CDR2 SVGIG (reference sequence). This CDR3 has 13 amino acids. The CDR3 protein is CAWSVNLDGGQFF. For the CDR3, the DNA is TGTGCCTGGAGTGTAAACCTCGACGGTGGGCAGTTCTTC.

The rearrangement joins TRBV6-6 to TRBJ2-1, with a weak D call TRBD1 (6 bases). The CDR3 length is 14 residues. The germline V and J ends were trimmed by 5 bases and 4 bases, with 12 bases remaining between them. CDR1 and CDR2 from the germline V gene are MNHNY and SVGAGI (reference sequence). The CDR3 reads CASSPTGLYNEQFF. CDR3 DNA: TGTGCCAGCAGTCCAACAGGGCTATACAATGAGCAGTTCTTC.

The chain has TRBV5-1 and TRBJ2-1; 13 nucleotides line up with TRBD2. Germline CDR1 is SGHRS and CDR2 is YFSETQ. The V gene end was trimmed by 3 bases and the J gene end by 14 bases; junction bases not matched to a gene: 8. The CDR3 consists of 14 residues. The CDR3 loop is CASSYGLAGVSEFF. Here the CDR3 DNA reads TGCGCCAGCAGCTATGGACTAGCGGGAGTTTCTGAGTTCTTC.

This clone turned up a few times. V gene TRBV4-1 combines with J gene TRBJ2-5; 7 positions agree with TRBD1. CDR3 length: 14 residues. Germline CDR1 reads MGHRA; CDR2 reads YSYEKL. After removal of 2 bases from V and 5 bases from J, the junction contained 5 bases not matched to a gene. DNA for the CDR3: TGCGCCAGCAGCCAAACAGGGGTTAGGGAGACCCAGTACTTC. Its translation is CASSQTGVRETQYF.

The rearrangement links TRBV29-1 to TRBJ2-3, with a possible D match to TRBD2 (5 bases). V lost 7 bases, J lost 2 bases, and 10 bases lay in between. Germline V gene sequence: CDR1 SQVTM, CDR2 ANQGSEA. The CDR3 totals 12 residues. The CDR3 bases are TGCAGCGGGCGGGCAGACACAGATACGCAGTATTTT. This sequence encodes CSGRADTDTQYF.